Following are 7 T cell receptor beta chains from one sample sequenced in a study of T cells in Graves' hyperthyroidism and ophthalmopathy. RNA transcripts served as the template for amplifying TCR beta CDR3 regions. With the HTBI primer set, the TCR CDR3 went through a first round of RT-PCR. One entry per CDR3 protein results from TCRdb running MiXCR on the multiplex PCR reads. The sample contains roughly 380,000 distinct CDR3 sequences, under 20% of which appear only once. The specimen sequenced was blood. Receptor source: a woman younger than 35 with Graves' hyperthyroidism.

This clonotype has a count of ten or more. The J gene is TRBJ1-1, the V gene TRBV10-3; no firm D call. Trimming cost V 5 bases and J 1 base, with 11 bases left between them. Germline lookup yields CDR1 ENHRY and CDR2 SYGVKD. CDR3 length: 14 residues. The chain's CDR3 is CAISHKDANTEAFF. The CDR3 DNA is TGTGCCATCAGTCATAAGGACGCGAACACTGAAGCTTTCTTT.

This clonotype has at least ten counts. V and J are TRBV4-2 and TRBJ1-1, with D unresolved. V gave up 0 bases and J gave up 5 bases, with 10 bases separating them. Germline lookup yields CDR1 LGHNA and CDR2 YNFKEQ. The CDR3 runs to 14 residues. Here the CDR3 DNA reads TGTGCCAGCAGCCAAGAAAGGCGGTGGACTGAAGCTTTCTTT. It specifies CASSQERRWTEAFF.

This clonotype was recorded many times. An end of the junction does not agree with germline; a read error may underlie this. The chain carries TRBV11-2 and TRBJ2-4; the match to TRBD1 covers 9 bases. The germline gives CDR1 SGHAT, CDR2 FQNNGV. There are 16 residues in the CDR3. The CDR3 sequence: CASSSGQGTAKNIKYF. The CDR3 region has the DNA TGTGCCAGCAGCTCCGGACAGGGGACTGCCAAAAACATTAAGTACTTC.

This clonotype was seen repeatedly, ten times or more. CDR3 sequence (DNA): TGTGCCAGCAGTGACCGGGACACTGAAGCTTTCTTT. This codes for CASSDRDTEAFF. The chain recombines TRBV6-1 with TRBJ1-1; D uncertain. The CDR3 has 12 amino acids. In germline, CDR1 is MNHNS, CDR2 SASEGT. Between the trimmed V and J ends, which lost 3 bases and 3 bases, there was a span of 5 bases.

This sequence joins TRBV20-1 and TRBJ2-3, with D unresolved. This CDR3 has 13 residues. V shed 3 bases and J shed 0 bases, with 7 bases lying between them. Germline CDR1 is DFQATT and CDR2 is SNEGSKA (reference sequence). This CDR3 reads CSASFPSTDTQYF. CDR3 coding DNA: TGCAGTGCTAGTTTCCCAAGCACAGATACGCAGTATTTT.

This clonotype was observed many times. The chain uses TRBV12-3 or TRBV12-4 and TRBJ1-1, with no clear D. The CDR3 contains 14 residues. Trimming shortened V by 1 base and J by 4 bases, and 10 bases separated the two germline ends. CDR3 loop: CASSLGAVSTEAFF. The CDR3 coding sequence is TGTGCCAGCAGTTTAGGGGCAGTGAGCACTGAAGCTTTCTTT.

V and J are TRBV30 and TRBJ2-2; tentative D call: TRBD2 (5 bases). Trimming shortened V by 0 bases and J by 6 bases, and 14 bases separated the two germline ends. Germline values: CDR1 GTSNPN, CDR2 SVGIG (reference sequence). This CDR3 contains 15 residues. In DNA form, the CDR3 reads TGTGCCTGGAGTGTACTATCTAGCTTACCCGGGGAGCTGTTTTTT. It yields the protein CAWSVLSSLPGELFF.